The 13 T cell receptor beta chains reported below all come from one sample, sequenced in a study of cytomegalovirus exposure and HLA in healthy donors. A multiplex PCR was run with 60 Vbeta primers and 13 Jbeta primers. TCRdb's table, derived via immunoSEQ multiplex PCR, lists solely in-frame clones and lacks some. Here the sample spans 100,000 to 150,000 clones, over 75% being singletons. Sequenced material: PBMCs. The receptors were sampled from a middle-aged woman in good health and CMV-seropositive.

The DNA for the CDR3 is TGTGCCAGCAGTTTACAGGGGGCGGAGCAGTACTTC. It codes for CASSLQGAEQYF. The rearrangement links TRBV27 to TRBJ2-7; the match to TRBD1 covers 8 bases. The CDR3 has 12 amino acids. The V gene's germline CDR1 is MNHEY and CDR2 SMNVEV (reference sequence). V shed 2 bases, J shed 7 bases, and the junction held 1 base outside the gene matches.

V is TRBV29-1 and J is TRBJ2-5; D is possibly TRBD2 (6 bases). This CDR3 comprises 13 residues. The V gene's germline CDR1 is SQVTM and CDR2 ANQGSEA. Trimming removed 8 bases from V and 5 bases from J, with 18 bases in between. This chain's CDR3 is CSLKGSRGETQYF. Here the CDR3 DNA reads TGCAGCCTTAAGGGGTCTCGGGGGGAGACCCAGTACTTC.

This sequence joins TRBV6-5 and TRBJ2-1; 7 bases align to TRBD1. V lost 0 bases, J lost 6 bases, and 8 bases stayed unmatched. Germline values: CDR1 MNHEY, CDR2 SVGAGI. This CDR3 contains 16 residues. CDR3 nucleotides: TGTGCCAGCAGTTACTCGGCCGGGACAGTTAGCAATGAGCAGTTCTTC. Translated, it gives CASSYSAGTVSNEQFF.

CDR3 coding DNA: TGTGCCAGCAGCCAAGACGGACTCCGCACAGATACGCAGTATTTT. Its translation: CASSQDGLRTDTQYF. The rearrangement links TRBV4-2 to TRBJ2-3; weak D call: TRBD2 (5 bases). The V and J ends lost 0 bases and 1 base respectively, with 8 bases between them. The CDR3 length is 15 residues. Per the germline V gene, CDR1 is LGHNA and CDR2 is YNFKEQ.

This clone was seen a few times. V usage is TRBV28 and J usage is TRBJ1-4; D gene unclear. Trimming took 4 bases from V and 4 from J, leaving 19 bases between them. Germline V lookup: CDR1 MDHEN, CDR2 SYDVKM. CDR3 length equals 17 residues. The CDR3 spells CASSSAGLTGDNEKLFF. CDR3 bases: TGTGCCAGCAGTTCGGCTGGGCTTACCGGGGATAATGAAAAACTGTTTTTT.

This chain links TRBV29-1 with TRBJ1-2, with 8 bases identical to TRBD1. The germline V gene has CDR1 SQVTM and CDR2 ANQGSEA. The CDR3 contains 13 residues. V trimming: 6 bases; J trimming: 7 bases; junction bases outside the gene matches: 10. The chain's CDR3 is CSVLLQGALGYTF. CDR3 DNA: TGCAGCGTGCTCCTCCAGGGGGCGCTTGGCTACACCTTC.

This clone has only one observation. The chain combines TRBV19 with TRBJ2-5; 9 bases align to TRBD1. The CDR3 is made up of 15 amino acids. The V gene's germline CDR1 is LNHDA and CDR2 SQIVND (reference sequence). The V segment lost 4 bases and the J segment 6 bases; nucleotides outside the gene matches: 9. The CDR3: CASSTAGQGSKTQYF. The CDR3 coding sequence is TGTGCCAGTAGTACCGCGGGACAGGGATCGAAGACCCAGTACTTC.

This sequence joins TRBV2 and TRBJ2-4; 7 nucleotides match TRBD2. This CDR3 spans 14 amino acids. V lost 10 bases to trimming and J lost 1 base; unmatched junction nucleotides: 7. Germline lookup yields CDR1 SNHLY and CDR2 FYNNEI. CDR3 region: CANTKTSAKNIQYF. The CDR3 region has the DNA TGTGCCAACACTAAGACTAGCGCCAAAAACATTCAGTACTTC.

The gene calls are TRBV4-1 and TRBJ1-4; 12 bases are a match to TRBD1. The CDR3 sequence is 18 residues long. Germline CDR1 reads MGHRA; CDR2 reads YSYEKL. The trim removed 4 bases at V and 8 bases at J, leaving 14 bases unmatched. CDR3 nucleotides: TGCGCCAGCAGCCGAGCCGGGACAGGGGGCGGGTTGGGGGAAAAACTGTTTTTT. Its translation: CASSRAGTGGGLGEKLFF.

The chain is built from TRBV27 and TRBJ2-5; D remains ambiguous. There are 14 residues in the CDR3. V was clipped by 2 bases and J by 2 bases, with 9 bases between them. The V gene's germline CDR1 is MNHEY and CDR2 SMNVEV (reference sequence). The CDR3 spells CASSLRHGQETQYF. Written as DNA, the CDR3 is TGTGCCAGCAGTTTACGACATGGACAAGAGACCCAGTACTTC.

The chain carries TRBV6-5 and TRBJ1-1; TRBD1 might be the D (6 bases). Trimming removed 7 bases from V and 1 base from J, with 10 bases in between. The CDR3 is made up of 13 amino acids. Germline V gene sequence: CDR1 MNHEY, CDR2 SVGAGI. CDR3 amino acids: CASTGQPNTEAFF. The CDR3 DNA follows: TGTGCCAGCACAGGACAGCCGAACACTGAAGCTTTCTTT.

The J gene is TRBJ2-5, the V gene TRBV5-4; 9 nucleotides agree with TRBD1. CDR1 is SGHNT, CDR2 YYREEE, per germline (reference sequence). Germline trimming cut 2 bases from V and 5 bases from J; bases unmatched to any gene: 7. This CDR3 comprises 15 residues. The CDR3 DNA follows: TGTGCCAGCAGCTTCGGGGGACAGGGTGGGGAGACCCAGTACTTC. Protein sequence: CASSFGGQGGETQYF.

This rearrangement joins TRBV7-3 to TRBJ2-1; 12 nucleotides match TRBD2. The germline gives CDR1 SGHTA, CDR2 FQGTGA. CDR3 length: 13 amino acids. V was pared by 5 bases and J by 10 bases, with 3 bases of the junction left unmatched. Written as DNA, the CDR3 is TGTGCCAGCAGCCTAGGACTAGCGGGAGAGCAGTTCTTC. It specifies CASSLGLAGEQFF.